This is a list of T cell receptor beta chains from one sample in a study of molecular identifiers for immune sequencing clone quantification. TCRdb passed the PCR reads through MiXCR, listing each CDR3 protein once. The profile shows nearly 650,000 distinct CDR3 sequences, over 25% of them singletons. The sample consisted of naive CD8+ T cells from blood, with Jurkat cell RNA spiked in. These receptors all come from a human donor in good health. Some libraries in this study had Jurkat cell RNA spiked in. The CDR3 runs from the conserved cysteine through the conserved F or W. The order of the fields is clone size, J gene, V gene, D gene, CDR3 length, CDR3 DNA, CDR3 protein. A D gene is named only where the DNA matches it firmly. Size is stated for part of the rows, as once, few or many counts, or as a class when the clone is expanded.

>few|TRBJ2-5|TRBV14|.|14
TGTGCCAGCAGCCAAGTCGGGGCTTTCGAGACCCAGTACTTC
CASSQVGAFETQYF
>.|TRBJ2-1|TRBV27|TRBD1|16
TGTGCCAGCAGTTTATCGGCCGGGACAGGGCAACAGGAGCAGTTCTTC
CASSLSAGTGQQEQFF
>.|TRBJ1-1|TRBV27|.|12
TGTGCCAGCAGAGGCATGGGGGCTGAAGCTTTCTTT
CASRGMGAEAFF
>few|TRBJ2-2|TRBV15|.|13
TGTGCCACCAGCACACTAGACGCCGGGGAGCTGTTTTTT
CATSTLDAGELFF
>.|TRBJ2-5|TRBV20-1|TRBD2|16
TGCAGTGCCAATACGGGGACTAGCGGGAGTAAAGAGACCCAGTACTTC
CSANTGTSGSKETQYF
>few|TRBJ2-4|TRBV6-7|.|17
TGTGCCAGCAGCCAGTGGGGGGTTGGGGCTAACGAAAACATTCAGTACTTC
CASSQWGVGANENIQYF
>.|TRBJ1-1|TRBV5-1|TRBD1|16
TGCGCCAGCAGCTTCGGAGACAGGGGGTTGCGAACTGAAGCTTTCTTT
CASSFGDRGLRTEAFF
>.|TRBJ1-1|TRBV7-6|.|15
TGTGCCAGCAGCCCATCCGGGACAATGGCCACCGGAGCTTTCTTT
CASSPSGTMATGAFF
>many|TRBJ2-3|TRBV5-1|.|16
TGCGCCAGCAGCTTGGTTGAGGGAGGCGTGACAGATACGCAGTATTTT
CASSLVEGGVTDTQYF
>.|TRBJ2-7|TRBV20-1|TRBD1|13
TGCAGTGCGACCGGACAGGGTGTCAACGAGCAGTACTTC
CSATGQGVNEQYF
>.|TRBJ2-3|TRBV2|TRBD1|16
TGTGCCAACAGTGATTTGGACAGGCCAACCACAGATACGCAGTATTTT
CANSDLDRPTTDTQYF
>few|TRBJ2-7|TRBV27|.|13
TGTGCCAGCAGAGACCCCCTTAGAAAAGAGCAGTACTTC
CASRDPLRKEQYF
>many|TRBJ1-1|TRBV3-1|.|15
TGTGCCAGCAGCCCCTGGGACATTCAAAACACTGAAGCTTTCTTT
CASSPWDIQNTEAFF
>.|TRBJ2-4|TRBV4-1|TRBD1|17
TGCGCCAGCAGCCCCTACGAGGGGGCCTTTACCGAAAACATTGAGTACTTC
CASSPYEGAFTENIEYF
>.|TRBJ2-2|TRBV6-2/TRBV6-3|TRBD1|16
TGTGCCAGCAGATCCAGGGACAGGGGAAACACCGGGGAGCTGTTTTTT
CASRSRDRGNTGELFF
>.|TRBJ2-7|TRBV19|.|15
TGTGCCAGTAGTATAGCGGGAAAGTCCCATGGAGAGCAGTACTTC
CASSIAGKSHGEQYF
>few|TRBJ2-1|TRBV11-3|TRBD2|14
TGTGCCAGCAGCATTAGCGGGGGGGCAGGTGGGCAGTTCTTC
CASSISGGAGGQFF
>few|TRBJ2-3|TRBV9|TRBD2|18
TGTGCCAGCAGCGTAGCTGGGACTAGCAGGCTTAGCACAGATACGCAGTATTTT
CASSVAGTSRLSTDTQYF
>.|TRBJ2-5|TRBV6-6|.|16
TGTGCCAGCAGTTACTTCTGGGGGAAGGCGAAAGAGACCCAGTACTTC
CASSYFWGKAKETQYF
>.|TRBJ2-7|TRBV5-8|TRBD1|16
TGTGCCAGCAGCTTGGGACAGGGAACCTCCTCCTACGAGCAGTACTTC
CASSLGQGTSSYEQYF
>.|TRBJ1-2|TRBV7-9|.|15
TGTGCCAGCAGCCCCGTTATGGGGAGTAGCTATGGCTACACCTTC
CASSPVMGSSYGYTF
>.|TRBJ2-7|TRBV27|.|15
TGTGCCAGCAGAACGTTAGGAGGCGGATCCTACGAGCAGTACTTC
CASRTLGGGSYEQYF
>.|TRBJ2-1|TRBV10-3|.|14
TGTGCCATCAGTGAGCAGAGCTCCTACAATGAGCAGTTCTTC
CAISEQSSYNEQFF
>few|TRBJ2-5|TRBV20-1|.|15
TGCAGTGCCGGGGGATTTCAGATGATACAAGAGACCCAGTACTTC
CSAGGFQMIQETQYF
>many|TRBJ2-7|TRBV20-1|TRBD2|12
TGCAGCGGTAGGCGGGGGATTTACGAGCAGTACTTC
CSGRRGIYEQYF
>few|TRBJ2-7|TRBV7-9|.|15
TGTGCCAGCAGCCCACGGGAGGGGGCTTTCTACGAGCAGTACTTC
CASSPREGAFYEQYF
>few|TRBJ2-7|TRBV19|TRBD1|17
TGTGCCAGTAGTATAAAGGGGAGGACAGGGGGCACCTACGAGCAGTACTTC
CASSIKGRTGGTYEQYF
>.|TRBJ2-3|TRBV19|.|18
TGTGCCAGTAGTATCAACAGGATGCCCGGGACTAGCACAGATACGCAGTATTTT
CASSINRMPGTSTDTQYF
>.|TRBJ1-4|TRBV6-5|TRBD1|16
TGTGCCAGCAGTACCGACAGGGATGGGGGTAATGAAAAACTGTTTTTT
CASSTDRDGGNEKLFF
>many|TRBJ2-3|TRBV29-1|.|16
TGCAGCGTTGAAGTGGGGTTTGGGACATTCACAGATACGCAGTATTTT
CSVEVGFGTFTDTQYF
>many|TRBJ1-1|TRBV27|.|12
TGTGCCAGCAGACATTCGAACACTGAAGCTTTCTTT
CASRHSNTEAFF
>.|TRBJ2-3|TRBV4-1|.|18
TGCGCCAGCAGCCATCCCCCGACCGCGGGGACTAGCACAGATACGCAGTATTTT
CASSHPPTAGTSTDTQYF
>many|TRBJ1-5|TRBV28|.|14
TGTGCCAGCAGTTCCTATGTCGGAAATCAGCCCCAGCATTTT
CASSSYVGNQPQHF
>many|TRBJ1-6|TRBV4-1|.|15
TGCGCCAGCAGCCCAGGGGAGACCGATAATTCACCCCTCCACTTT
CASSPGETDNSPLHF
>.|TRBJ2-1|TRBV20-1|TRBD2|13
TGCAGTGCCAGACTAGCGCGCTACAATGAGCAGTTCTTC
CSARLARYNEQFF
>.|TRBJ2-3|TRBV7-3|.|13
TGTGCCAGCGGCTTAGAAAGCACAGATACGCAGTATTTT
CASGLESTDTQYF
>many|TRBJ2-1|TRBV28|TRBD2|13
TGTGCCAGTGGACTAGCTGATTACAATGAGCAGTTCTTC
CASGLADYNEQFF